This T cell receptor beta chain appears in the sequencing data of a study of T cell responses to AZD1222 COVID-19 vaccine. Study-wide results and limits: Mostly white British, mostly female donors; authors suggested clonal diversity may be underestimated. A reported finding is that nearly half of spike-specific TCRs target unmutated variant regions.

As concerns this clone: Its antigen is undetermined.

The CDR3 is 16 residues long. Germline V lookup: CDR1 SGDLS, CDR2 YYNGEE. The J segment lost 2 bases and the V segment lost 3 bases, leaving 11 bases of the junction unmatched. Assay used: immunoSEQ multiplex PCR; TCRdb lists only in-frame clones, some missing. Here the sample spans 100,000 to 150,000 clones, around 92% being singletons. Sequenced material: peripheral blood, taken on day 0 of AZD1222 vaccination. The receptor was isolated from an adult in good health. V gene TRBV9 combines with J gene TRBJ2-7; 7 bases are a match to TRBD1. CDR3 sequence (DNA): TGTGCCAGCAGCGCTGACCCCACCCAGGGGGCCTACGAGCAGTACTTC. Its translation: CASSADPTQGAYEQYF.